This TCR beta chain was recorded in a study of blood T cells in healthy people across ages. Whole-study results and caveats: There were more naive CD4+ cells and higher diversity in long-lived donors than in aged donors.

The second PCR ran roughly 7 to 12 cycles with a sample-barcoded 5' primer and J-beta primers. TCRdb re-called the 5' RACE reads through MiXCR, storing one row per CDR3 protein. The sample shows 450,000 to 650,000 distinct CDR3 sequences, 24% of them seen only once. V was clipped by 3 bases and J by 8 bases; unmatched bases: 15. CDR1 DFQATT and CDR2 SNEGSKA come from the germline V gene (reference sequence). CDR3 length: 15 residues. No fewer than 7 million PBMCs went into each sample. This clonotype was counted between two and nine times. Its antigen is undetermined. These same records also appear under a second study, on T cells of mothers and their children. From that paper: Every mother produced more than 8.5 million TCR beta CDR3 reads, whereas every child provided 2.5 million to 3.5 million.

The V and J genes are TRBV20-1 and TRBJ2-7, with TRBD2 matching 8 bases. The sample consisted of blood. The origin of this receptor is a boy aged 5-17 years in good health. CDR3 region: CSARGGTSAISKQYF. For the CDR3, the DNA is TGCAGTGCTAGGGGGGGGACTAGTGCGATCTCCAAGCAGTACTTC.